The 4 T cell receptor beta chains given below trace back to one sample, sequenced in a study of beta chain features in type 1 diabetes. The investigators reverse transcribed all of the isolated RNA, so they sequenced expressed TCRB transcripts. The data were produced by immunoSEQ multiplex PCR, yet TCRdb's version contains in-frame clones alone and is incomplete. The repertoire holds about 70,000 clones, with roughly half as singletons. These receptors have no known antigen. Overall study results and limits: There was a moderate but significant shortening of TCRB CDR3s in all four CD4+ subsets of Type 1 diabetes patients.

The sequenced material came from central memory CD4+ T cells from blood. These receptors were taken from a young man with type 1 diabetes.

The V and J genes are TRBV2 and TRBJ2-1; possible D gene TRBD1, 6 bases. The CDR3 totals 13 residues. Germline V gene lookup returns CDR1 SNHLY and CDR2 FYNNEI. Between the trimmed V and J ends, which lost 8 bases and 4 bases, there was a span of 12 bases. This CDR3 is CASDGTSYNEQFF. CDR3 in DNA: TGTGCCAGCGACGGGACATCTTACAATGAGCAGTTCTTC.

The chain joins TRBV7-9 to TRBJ1-1, with no clear D. Trimming cost V 0 bases and J 0 bases, with 11 bases left between them. Germline V gene data show CDR1 as SEHNR and CDR2 as FQNEAQ (reference sequence). The CDR3 is made up of 16 amino acids. The CDR3 DNA follows: TGTGCCAGCAGCTTAGCTGGCCGTGGTGTGAACACTGAAGCTTTCTTT. Translating it yields CASSLAGRGVNTEAFF.

CDR3 sequence (DNA): TGCAGCGTTGCTCGGCGGGGGGACACCGGGGAGCTGTTTTTT. Its protein product is CSVARRGDTGELFF. The chain couples TRBV29-1 to TRBJ2-2; 8 bases fit TRBD2. Losses at the gene ends were 4 bases for V and 3 bases for J; bases not matched to a gene: 4. The length of the CDR3 is 14 residues. Germline V gene data show CDR1 as SQVTM and CDR2 as ANQGSEA.

The chain employs TRBV11-2 and TRBJ2-5; 9 bases match TRBD2. The V and J ends lost 0 bases and 3 bases, in that order; junction bases with no gene match: 5. Germline CDR1 is SGHAT and CDR2 is FQNNGV. This CDR3 is built from 16 residues. The CDR3 DNA sequence: TGTGCCAGCAGCTTAGAGGTGGCTAGCGGGAAAGAGACCCAGTACTTC. It codes for CASSLEVASGKETQYF.